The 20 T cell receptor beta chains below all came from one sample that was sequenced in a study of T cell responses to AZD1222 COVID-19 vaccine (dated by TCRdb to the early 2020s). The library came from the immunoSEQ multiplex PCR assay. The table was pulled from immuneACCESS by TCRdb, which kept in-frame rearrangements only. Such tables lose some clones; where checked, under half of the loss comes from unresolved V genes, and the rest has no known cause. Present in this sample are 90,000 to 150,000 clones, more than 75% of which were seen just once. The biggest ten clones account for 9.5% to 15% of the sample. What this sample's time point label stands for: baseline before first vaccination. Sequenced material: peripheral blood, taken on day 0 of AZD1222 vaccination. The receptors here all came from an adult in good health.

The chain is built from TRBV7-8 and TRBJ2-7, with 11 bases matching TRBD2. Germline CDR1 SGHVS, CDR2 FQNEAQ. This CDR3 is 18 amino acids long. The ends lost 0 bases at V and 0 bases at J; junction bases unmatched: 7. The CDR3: CASSLARTSGLYSYEQYF. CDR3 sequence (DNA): TGTGCCAGCAGCTTAGCGCGGACTAGCGGGTTGTACTCCTACGAGCAGTACTTC. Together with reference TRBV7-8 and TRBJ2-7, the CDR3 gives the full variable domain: GAGVSQSPRYKVAKRGQDVALRCDPISGHVSLFWYQQALGQGPEFLTYFQNEAQLDKSGLPSDRFFAERPEGSVSTLKIQRTQQEDSAVYLCASSLARTSGLYSYEQYFGPGTRLTVT.

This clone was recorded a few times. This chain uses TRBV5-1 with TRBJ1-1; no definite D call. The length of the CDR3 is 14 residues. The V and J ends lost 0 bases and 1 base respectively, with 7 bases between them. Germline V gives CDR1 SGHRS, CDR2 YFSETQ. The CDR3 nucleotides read TGCGCCAGCAGCTTGGTACAACAGAACACTGAAGCTTTCTTT. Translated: CASSLVQQNTEAFF.

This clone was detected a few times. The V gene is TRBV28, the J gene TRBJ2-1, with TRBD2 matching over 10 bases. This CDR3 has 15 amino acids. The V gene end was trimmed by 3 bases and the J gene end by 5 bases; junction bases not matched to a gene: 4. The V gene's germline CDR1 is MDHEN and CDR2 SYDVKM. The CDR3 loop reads CASSLLGLADNEQFF. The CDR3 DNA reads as TGTGCCAGCAGTTTGTTAGGACTAGCGGACAATGAGCAGTTCTTC.

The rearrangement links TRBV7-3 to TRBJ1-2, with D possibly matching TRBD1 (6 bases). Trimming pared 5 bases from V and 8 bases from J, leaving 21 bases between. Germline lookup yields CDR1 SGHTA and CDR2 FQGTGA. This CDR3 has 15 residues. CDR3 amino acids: CASSQDSKGAGGYTF. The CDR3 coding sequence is TGTGCCAGCAGCCAGGACAGCAAAGGAGCGGGAGGCTACACCTTC.

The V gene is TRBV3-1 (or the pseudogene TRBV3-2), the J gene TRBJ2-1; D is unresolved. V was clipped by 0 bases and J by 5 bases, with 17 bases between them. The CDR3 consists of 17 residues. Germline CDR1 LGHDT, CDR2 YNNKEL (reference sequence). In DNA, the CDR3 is TGTGCCAGCAGCCAAGATGGAAGAGCCACGAAACACAATGAGCAGTTCTTC. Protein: CASSQDGRATKHNEQFF.

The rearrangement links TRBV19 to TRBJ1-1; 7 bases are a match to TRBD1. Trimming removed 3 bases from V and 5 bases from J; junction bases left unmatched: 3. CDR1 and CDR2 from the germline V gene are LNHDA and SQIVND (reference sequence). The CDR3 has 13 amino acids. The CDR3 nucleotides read TGTGCCAGTAGTATCCAGGGGGGGACTGAAGCTTTCTTT. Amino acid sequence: CASSIQGGTEAFF.

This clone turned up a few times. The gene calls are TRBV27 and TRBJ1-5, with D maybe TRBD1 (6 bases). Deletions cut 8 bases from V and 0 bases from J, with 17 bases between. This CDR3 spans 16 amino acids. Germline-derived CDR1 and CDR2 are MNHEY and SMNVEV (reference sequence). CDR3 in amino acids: CASGHLTGFSNQPQHF. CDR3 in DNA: TGTGCCAGCGGTCACCTGACAGGATTTAGCAATCAGCCCCAGCATTTT.

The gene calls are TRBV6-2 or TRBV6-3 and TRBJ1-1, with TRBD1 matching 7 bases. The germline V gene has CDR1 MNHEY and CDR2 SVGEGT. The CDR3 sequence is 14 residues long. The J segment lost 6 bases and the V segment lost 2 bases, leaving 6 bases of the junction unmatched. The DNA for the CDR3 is TGTGCCAGCAGTTACGGCAGGGGGACCCCTGAAGCTTTCTTT. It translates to CASSYGRGTPEAFF.

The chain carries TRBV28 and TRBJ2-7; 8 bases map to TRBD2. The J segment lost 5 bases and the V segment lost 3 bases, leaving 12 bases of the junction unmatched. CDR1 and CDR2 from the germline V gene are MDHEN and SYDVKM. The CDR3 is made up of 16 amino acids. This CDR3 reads CASSFFVSGTYDEQYF. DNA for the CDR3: TGTGCCAGCAGTTTTTTCGTTAGCGGGACCTACGACGAGCAGTACTTC.

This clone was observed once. The CDR3 protein is CAWRGDRGKTEKLFF. CDR3 nucleotides: TGTGCCTGGAGGGGGGACAGGGGAAAGACTGAAAAACTGTTTTTT. The chain is built from TRBV30 and TRBJ1-4, with 10 bases matching TRBD1. The CDR3 has 15 residues. Per the germline V gene, CDR1 is GTSNPN and CDR2 is SVGIG (reference sequence). J gave up 7 bases and V 3 bases, and 8 bases lay outside the gene matches.

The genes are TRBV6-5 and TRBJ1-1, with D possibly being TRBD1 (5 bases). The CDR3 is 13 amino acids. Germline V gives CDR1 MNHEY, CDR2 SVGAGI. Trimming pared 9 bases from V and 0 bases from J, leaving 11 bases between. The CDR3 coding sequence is TGTGCCAGTCAGGACAAATTGAACACTGAAGCTTTCTTT. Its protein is CASQDKLNTEAFF.

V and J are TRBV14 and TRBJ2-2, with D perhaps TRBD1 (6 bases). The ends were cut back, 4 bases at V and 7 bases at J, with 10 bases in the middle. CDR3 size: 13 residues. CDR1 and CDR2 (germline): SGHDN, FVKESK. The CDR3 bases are TGTGCCAGCAGCCTTACAGGGAACGGGGAGCTGTTTTTT. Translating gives CASSLTGNGELFF.

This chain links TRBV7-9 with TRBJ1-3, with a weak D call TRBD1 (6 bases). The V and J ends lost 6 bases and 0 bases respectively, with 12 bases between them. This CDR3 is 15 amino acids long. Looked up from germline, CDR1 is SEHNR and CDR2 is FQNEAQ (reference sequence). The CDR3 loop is CASSRGQTSGNTIYF. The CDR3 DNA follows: TGTGCCAGCAGTCGTGGACAGACCTCTGGAAACACCATATATTTT.

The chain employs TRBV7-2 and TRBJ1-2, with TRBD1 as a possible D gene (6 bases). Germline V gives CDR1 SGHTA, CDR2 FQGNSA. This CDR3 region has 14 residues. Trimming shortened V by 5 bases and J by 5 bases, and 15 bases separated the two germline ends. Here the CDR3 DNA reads TGTGCCAGCAGCATCGGACAGCCTAGATATGGCTACACCTTC. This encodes CASSIGQPRYGYTF.

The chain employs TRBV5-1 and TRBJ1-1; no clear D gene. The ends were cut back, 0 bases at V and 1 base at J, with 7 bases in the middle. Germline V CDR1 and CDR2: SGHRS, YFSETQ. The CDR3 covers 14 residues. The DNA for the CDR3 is TGCGCCAGCAGCTTGGCGGGTCAGAACACTGAAGCTTTCTTT. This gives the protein CASSLAGQNTEAFF. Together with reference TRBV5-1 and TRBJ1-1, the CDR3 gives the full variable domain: KAGVTQTPRYLIKTRGQQVTLSCSPISGHRSVSWYQQTPGQGLQFLFEYFSETQRNKGNFPGRFSGRQFSNSRSEMNVSTLELGDSALYLCASSLAGQNTEAFFGQGTRLTVV.

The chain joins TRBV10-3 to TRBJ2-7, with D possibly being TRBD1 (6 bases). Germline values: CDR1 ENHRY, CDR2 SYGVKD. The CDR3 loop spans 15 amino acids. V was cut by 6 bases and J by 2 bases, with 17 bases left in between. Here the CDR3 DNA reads TGTGCCATCAGCTTCGGGACACCGGGGACCTACGAGCAGTACTTC. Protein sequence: CAISFGTPGTYEQYF.

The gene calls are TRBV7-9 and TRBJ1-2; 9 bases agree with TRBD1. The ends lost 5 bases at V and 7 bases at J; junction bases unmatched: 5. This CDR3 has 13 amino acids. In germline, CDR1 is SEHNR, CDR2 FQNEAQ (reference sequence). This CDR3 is CASSLQGAGGYTF. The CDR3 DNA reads TGTGCCAGCAGCCTACAGGGGGCTGGTGGCTACACCTTC.

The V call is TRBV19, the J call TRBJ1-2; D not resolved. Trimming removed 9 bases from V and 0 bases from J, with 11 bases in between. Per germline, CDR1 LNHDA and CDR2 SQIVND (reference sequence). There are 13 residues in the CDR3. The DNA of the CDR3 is TGTGCCAGCAAGGACGCCACTAACTATGGCTACACCTTC. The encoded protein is CASKDATNYGYTF.

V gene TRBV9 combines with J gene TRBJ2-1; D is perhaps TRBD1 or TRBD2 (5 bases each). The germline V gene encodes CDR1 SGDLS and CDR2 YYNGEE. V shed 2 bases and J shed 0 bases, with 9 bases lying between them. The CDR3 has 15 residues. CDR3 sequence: CASSVSGTSYNEQFF. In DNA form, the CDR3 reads TGTGCCAGCAGCGTTTCGGGGACCTCCTACAATGAGCAGTTCTTC. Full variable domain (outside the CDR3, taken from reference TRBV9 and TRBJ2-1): DSGVTQTPKHLITATGQRVTLRCSPRSGDLSVYWYQQSLDQGLQFLIQYYNGEERAKGNILERFSAQQFPDLHSELNLSSLELGDSALYFCASSVSGTSYNEQFFGPGTRLTVL.

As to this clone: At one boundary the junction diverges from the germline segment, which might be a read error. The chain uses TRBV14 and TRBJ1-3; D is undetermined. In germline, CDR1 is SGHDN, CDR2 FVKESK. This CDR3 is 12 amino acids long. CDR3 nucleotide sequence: TGTGCCAGCAGCCAAGTTAACGTCGCACTGAATTTT. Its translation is CASSQVNVALNF.